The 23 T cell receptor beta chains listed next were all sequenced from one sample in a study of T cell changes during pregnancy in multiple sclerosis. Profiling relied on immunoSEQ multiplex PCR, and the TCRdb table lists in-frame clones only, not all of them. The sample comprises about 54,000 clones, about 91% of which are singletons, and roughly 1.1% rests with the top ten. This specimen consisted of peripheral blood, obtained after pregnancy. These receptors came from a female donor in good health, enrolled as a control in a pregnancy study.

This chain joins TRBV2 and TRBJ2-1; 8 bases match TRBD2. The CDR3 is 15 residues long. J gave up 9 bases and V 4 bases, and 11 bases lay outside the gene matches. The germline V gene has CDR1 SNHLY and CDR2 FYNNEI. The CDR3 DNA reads TGTGCCAGCAGTGGTAGCGGGGTGGGTCTAACTGAGCAGTTCTTC. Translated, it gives CASSGSGVGLTEQFF.

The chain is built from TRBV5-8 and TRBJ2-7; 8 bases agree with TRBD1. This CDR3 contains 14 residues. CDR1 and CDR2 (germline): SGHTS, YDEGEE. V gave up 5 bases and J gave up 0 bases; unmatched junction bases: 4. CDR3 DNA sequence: TGTGCCAGCAGTCGGACAGGGAGCTCCTACGAGCAGTACTTC. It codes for CASSRTGSSYEQYF.

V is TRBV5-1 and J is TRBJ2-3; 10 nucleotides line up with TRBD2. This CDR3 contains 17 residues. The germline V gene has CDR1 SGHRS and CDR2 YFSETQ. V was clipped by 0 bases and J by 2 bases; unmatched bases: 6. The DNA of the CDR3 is TGCGCCAGCAGCTTGGCGGGGCTAGCGGGAGCCACAGATACGCAGTATTTT. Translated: CASSLAGLAGATDTQYF. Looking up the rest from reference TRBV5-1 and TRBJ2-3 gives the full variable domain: KAGVTQTPRYLIKTRGQQVTLSCSPISGHRSVSWYQQTPGQGLQFLFEYFSETQRNKGNFPGRFSGRQFSNSRSEMNVSTLELGDSALYLCASSLAGLAGATDTQYFGPGTRLTVL.

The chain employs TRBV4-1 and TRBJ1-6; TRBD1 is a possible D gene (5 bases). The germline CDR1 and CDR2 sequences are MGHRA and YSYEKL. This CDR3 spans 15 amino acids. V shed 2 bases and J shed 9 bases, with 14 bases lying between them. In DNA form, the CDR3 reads TGCGCCAGCAGCCAATTCACCAGGGCTGTTTCACCCCTCCACTTT. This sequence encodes CASSQFTRAVSPLHF.

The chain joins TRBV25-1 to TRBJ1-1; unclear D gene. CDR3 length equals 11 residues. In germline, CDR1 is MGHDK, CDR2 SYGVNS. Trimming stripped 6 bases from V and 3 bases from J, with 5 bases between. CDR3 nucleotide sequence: TGTGCCAGCAGCACGGACACTGAAGCTTTCTTT. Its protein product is CASSTDTEAFF.

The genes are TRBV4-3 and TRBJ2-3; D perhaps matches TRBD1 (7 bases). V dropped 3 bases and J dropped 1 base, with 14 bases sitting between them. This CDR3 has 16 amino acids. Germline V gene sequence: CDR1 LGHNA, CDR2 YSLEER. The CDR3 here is CASSQVAGTGTDTQYF. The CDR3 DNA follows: TGCGCCAGCAGCCAGGTTGCGGGGACAGGCACAGATACGCAGTATTTT.

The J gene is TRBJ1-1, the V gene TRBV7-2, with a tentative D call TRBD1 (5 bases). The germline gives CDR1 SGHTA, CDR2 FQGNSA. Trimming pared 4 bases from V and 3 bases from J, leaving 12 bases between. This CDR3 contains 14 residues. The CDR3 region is CASSWGGVYTEAFF. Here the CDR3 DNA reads TGTGCCAGCAGCTGGGGGGGAGTATACACTGAAGCTTTCTTT.

In DNA, the CDR3 is TGTGCTAGTGGCGATGGGACAGTCAATGAAAAACTGTTTTTT. The encoded protein is CASGDGTVNEKLFF. The chain uses TRBV12-5 and TRBJ1-4; 7 nucleotides match TRBD1. This CDR3 comprises 14 residues. Trimming took 6 bases from V and 5 from J; bases not matched to a gene: 6. Germline assignment: CDR1 LGHNT and CDR2 FRNRAP. The entire variable domain, with the rest obtained from reference TRBV12-5 and TRBJ1-4, is as follows: DARVTQTPRHKVTEMGQEVTMRCQPILGHNTVFWYRQTMMQGLELLAYFRNRAPLDDSGMPKDRFSAEMPDATLATLKIQPSEPRDSAVYFCASGDGTVNEKLFFGSGTQLSVL.

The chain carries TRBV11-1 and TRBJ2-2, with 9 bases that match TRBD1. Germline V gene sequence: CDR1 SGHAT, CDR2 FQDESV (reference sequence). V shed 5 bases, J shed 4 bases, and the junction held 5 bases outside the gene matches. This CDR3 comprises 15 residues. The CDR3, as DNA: TGTGCCAGCAGCCCGGACAGGGGAGGCACCGGGGAGCTGTTTTTT. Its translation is CASSPDRGGTGELFF.

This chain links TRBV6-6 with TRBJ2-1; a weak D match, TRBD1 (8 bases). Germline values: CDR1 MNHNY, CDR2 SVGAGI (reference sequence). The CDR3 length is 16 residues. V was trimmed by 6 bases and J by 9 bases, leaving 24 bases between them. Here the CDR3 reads CASRDGQGFSGTEQFF. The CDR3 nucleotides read TGTGCCAGCAGGGACGGACAGGGTTTCAGCGGGACTGAGCAGTTCTTC.

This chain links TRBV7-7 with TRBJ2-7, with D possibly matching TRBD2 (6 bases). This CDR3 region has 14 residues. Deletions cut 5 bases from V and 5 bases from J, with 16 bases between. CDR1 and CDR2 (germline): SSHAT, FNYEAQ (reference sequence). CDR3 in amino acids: CASSAGRGIHEQYF. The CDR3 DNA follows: TGTGCCAGCAGCGCTGGGCGGGGTATCCACGAGCAGTACTTC.

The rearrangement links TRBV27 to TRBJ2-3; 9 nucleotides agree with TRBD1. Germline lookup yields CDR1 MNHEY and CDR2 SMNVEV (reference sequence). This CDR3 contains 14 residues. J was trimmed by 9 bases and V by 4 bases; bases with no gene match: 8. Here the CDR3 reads CASSWDRAGGTQYF. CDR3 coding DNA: TGTGCCAGCAGTTGGGACAGGGCCGGGGGGACGCAGTATTTT.

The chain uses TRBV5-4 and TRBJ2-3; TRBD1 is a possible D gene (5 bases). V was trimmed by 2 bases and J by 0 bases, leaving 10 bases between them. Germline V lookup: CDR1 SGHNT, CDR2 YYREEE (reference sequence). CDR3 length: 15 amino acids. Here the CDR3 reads CASSFVRQSTDTQYF. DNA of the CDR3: TGTGCCAGCAGCTTCGTGAGACAGAGCACAGATACGCAGTATTTT.

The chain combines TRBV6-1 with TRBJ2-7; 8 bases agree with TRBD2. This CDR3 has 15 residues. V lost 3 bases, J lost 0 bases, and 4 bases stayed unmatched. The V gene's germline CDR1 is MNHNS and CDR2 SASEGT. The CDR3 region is CASSDAGGRSYEQYF. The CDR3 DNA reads TGTGCCAGCAGTGACGCGGGGGGCCGCTCCTACGAGCAGTACTTC.

CDR3 in DNA: TGTGCCAGCAGCCTTTTGGCGGGGGGCATAACAGATACGCAGTATTTT. It codes for CASSLLAGGITDTQYF. The chain is built from TRBV7-2 and TRBJ2-3; 8 bases fit TRBD2. The V and J ends lost 5 bases and 3 bases, in that order; junction bases with no gene match: 10. The germline V gene has CDR1 SGHTA and CDR2 FQGNSA. This CDR3 has 16 residues.

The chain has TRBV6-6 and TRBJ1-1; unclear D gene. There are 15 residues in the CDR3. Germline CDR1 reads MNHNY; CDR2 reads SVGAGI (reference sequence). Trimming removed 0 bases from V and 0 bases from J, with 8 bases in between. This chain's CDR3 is CASSYSNTMNTEAFF. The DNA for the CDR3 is TGTGCCAGCAGTTACTCGAACACCATGAACACTGAAGCTTTCTTT.

CDR3 region: CASSSRDRASYEQYF. The CDR3 DNA is TGTGCCAGCTCATCCCGGGACAGGGCTTCCTACGAGCAGTACTTC. The V and J genes are TRBV18 and TRBJ2-7; 9 nucleotides line up with TRBD1. From germline, CDR1 is KGHSH and CDR2 LQKENI. This CDR3 is built from 15 residues. V was clipped by 5 bases and J by 1 base; unmatched bases: 6.

As DNA, the CDR3 is TGTGCCAGCAGCCCCGGGACAGCAAGCTCCTACGAGCAGTACTTC. Residues: CASSPGTASSYEQYF. V gene TRBV7-8 combines with J gene TRBJ2-7, with 7 nucleotides matching TRBD1. This CDR3 comprises 15 residues. V was clipped by 5 bases and J by 0 bases; unmatched bases: 7. Germline CDR1 SGHVS, CDR2 FQNEAQ.

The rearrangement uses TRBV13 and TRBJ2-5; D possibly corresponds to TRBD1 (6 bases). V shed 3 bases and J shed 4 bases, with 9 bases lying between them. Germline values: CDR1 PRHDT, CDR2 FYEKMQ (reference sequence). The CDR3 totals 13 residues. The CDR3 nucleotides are TGTGCCAGCAGCTTTCAGGGGTTAGAGACCCAGTACTTC. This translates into CASSFQGLETQYF.

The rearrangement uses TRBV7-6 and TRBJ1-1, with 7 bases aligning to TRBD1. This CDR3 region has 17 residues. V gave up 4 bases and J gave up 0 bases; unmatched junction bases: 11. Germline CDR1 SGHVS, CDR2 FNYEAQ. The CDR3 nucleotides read TGTGCCAGCAGCTCACTAGGCACAGGGGCCGTGAACACTGAAGCTTTCTTT. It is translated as CASSSLGTGAVNTEAFF.

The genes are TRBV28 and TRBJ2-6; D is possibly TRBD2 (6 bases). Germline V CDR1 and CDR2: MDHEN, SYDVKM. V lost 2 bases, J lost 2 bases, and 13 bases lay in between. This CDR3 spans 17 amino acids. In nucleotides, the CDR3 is TGTGCCAGCAGTTTACTCGGGACTTCCGCTGGGGCCAACGTCCTGACTTTC. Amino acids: CASSLLGTSAGANVLTF.

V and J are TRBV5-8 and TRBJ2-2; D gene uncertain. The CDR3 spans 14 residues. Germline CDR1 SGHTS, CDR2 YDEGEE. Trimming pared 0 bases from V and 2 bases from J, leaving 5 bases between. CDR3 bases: TGTGCCAGCAGCTTGGGACTCAACACCGGGGAGCTGTTTTTT. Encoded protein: CASSLGLNTGELFF.

The CDR3 spells CASSLDSGRLNNEQFF. The DNA for the CDR3 is TGTGCCAGCAGCTTAGATAGCGGGAGACTGAACAATGAGCAGTTCTTC. J is TRBJ2-1 and V is TRBV7-2, with TRBD2 matching 9 bases. Germline V gene sequence: CDR1 SGHTA, CDR2 FQGNSA. The junction had 6 bases not matched to a gene; V was cut back by 1 base and J by 5 bases. The CDR3 extends over 16 amino acids.